The present entry profiles one TCR beta chain with its context. The data belong to a study of regulatory T cells in long-lasting Graves disease. For the study at large: New Graves' disease cases had less than 3 months of antithyroid drugs.

Time point in this sample: newly diagnosed GD, antithyroid drugs for less than 3 months. Extracted PBMC RNA gave rise to the TCR library. Construction of the TCR beta libraries employed iRepertoire HTBI primers in conjunction with Arm-PCR of CDR3 regions. Each CDR3 protein is one row after TCRdb ran MiXCR on the multiplex PCR reads. The table includes roughly 610,000 distinct CDR3 sequences, 16% detected once. Trimming cost V 1 base and J 4 bases, with 11 bases left between them. Germline assignment: CDR1 SGHTA and CDR2 FQGNSA. The CDR3 consists of 15 residues. These data also formed part of another study, on T cells in Graves' hyperthyroidism and ophthalmopathy. That report notes: Clinical symptoms, serum thyroxine, TRAb, thyroid ultrasound and orbital computed tomography established diagnosis. RT-PCR in the first round (using the HTBI primer set) targeted the TCR CDR3. Blood also carried most thyroid clonotypes expanded above 0.001.

The source is a woman in her 30s with Graves disease. The sequencing used peripheral blood mononuclear cells (PBMCs), collected at new diagnosis, from a patient treated with antithyroid drugs. The chain links TRBV7-2 to TRBJ2-1, with D maybe TRBD2 (6 bases). DNA of the CDR3: TGTGCCAGCAGCTTAGTAGCGGATGTGTACAATGAGCAGTTCTTC. Protein product: CASSLVADVYNEQFF.